The source of this TCR beta chain is a study of response to subunit inactivated influenza vaccine. TCRdb reanalysed the RT-PCR reads using MiXCR and keeps one entry per CDR3 protein. The top ten hold approximately 12% of the sample, which has a few hundred thousand distinct CDR3 sequences, 14% seen once. The study, taken as a whole, reports: With each seasonal influenza vaccination, the authors suggested, few new T cells are recruited.

J gave up 2 bases and V 4 bases, and 2 bases lay outside the gene matches. This CDR3 is 14 amino acids long. Germline V gives CDR1 SGHDT, CDR2 YYEEEE. This clonotype was detected only a few times. Its antigen is undetermined. The starting material was PBMCs from blood, obtained less than 13 days after vaccination. The sequence was collected from a man aged 50-60 years who received an inactivated influenza vaccine. This rearrangement joins TRBV5-6 to TRBJ2-1, with 8 bases identical to TRBD2. CDR3 residues: CASSGTRTYNEQFF. In nucleotides, the CDR3 is TGTGCCAGCAGCGGGACTAGAACCTACAATGAGCAGTTCTTC.